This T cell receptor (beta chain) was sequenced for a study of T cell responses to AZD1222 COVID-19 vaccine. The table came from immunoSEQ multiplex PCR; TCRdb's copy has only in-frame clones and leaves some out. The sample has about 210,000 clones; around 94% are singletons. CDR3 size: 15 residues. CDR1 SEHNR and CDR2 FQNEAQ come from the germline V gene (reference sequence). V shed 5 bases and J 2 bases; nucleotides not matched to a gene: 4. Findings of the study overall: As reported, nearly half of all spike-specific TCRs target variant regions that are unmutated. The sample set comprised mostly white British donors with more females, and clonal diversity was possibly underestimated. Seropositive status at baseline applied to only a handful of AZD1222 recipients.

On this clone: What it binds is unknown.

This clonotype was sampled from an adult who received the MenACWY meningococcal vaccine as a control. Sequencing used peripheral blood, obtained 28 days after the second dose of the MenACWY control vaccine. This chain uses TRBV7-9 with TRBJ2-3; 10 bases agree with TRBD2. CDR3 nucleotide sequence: TGTGCCAGCAGCGCGACTAGCGGGTTCACAGATACGCAGTATTTT. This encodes CASSATSGFTDTQYF.